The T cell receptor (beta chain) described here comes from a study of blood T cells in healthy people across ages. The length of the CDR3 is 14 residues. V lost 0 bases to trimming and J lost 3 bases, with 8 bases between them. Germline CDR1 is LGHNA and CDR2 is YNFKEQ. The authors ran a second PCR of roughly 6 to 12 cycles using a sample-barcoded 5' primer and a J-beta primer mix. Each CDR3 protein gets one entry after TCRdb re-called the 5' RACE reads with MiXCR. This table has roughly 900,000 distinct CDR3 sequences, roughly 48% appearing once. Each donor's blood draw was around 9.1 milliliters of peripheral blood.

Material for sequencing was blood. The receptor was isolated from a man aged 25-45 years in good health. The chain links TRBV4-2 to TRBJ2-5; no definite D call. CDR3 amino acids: CASSQDSREETQYF. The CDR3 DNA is TGTGCCAGCAGCCAAGATAGCAGAGAAGAGACCCAGTACTTC.